The T cell receptor (beta chain) described here comes from a study of blood T cell repertoires in COVID-19 (dated by TCRdb to the early 2020s). For the study in its entirety: Samples covering the acute and convalescent phases of COVID-19 were provided by collaborators in the United States, Italy and Spain. The sample metadata nearly always contained a de-identified subject ID, COVID-19 status, age in years and sex. The dataset comprised deeply sampled blood TCRbeta repertoires from subjects exposed to, actively infected with, or recovered from COVID-19. The repertoires were released in a freely available public database intended as a resource for research on the immune response to SARS-CoV-2. The samples were drawn from two sources: the first 160 participants of the ongoing ImmuneRACE study, and 1,200 or so subjects contributed by 6 global collaborators. Where HLA class I and class II types were available, the types were taken from metadata supplied by the sample provider, not from assay-based typing. The prospective study material was composed of cDNA or gDNA derived from T cells, B-cell-depleted T cells, or PBMCs.

Study-wide conclusions, independent of this receptor: The quantity of clinical and demographic metadata differed by source and by participant and was supplied without curation.

Enrolling through a virtual design, the prospective study's participants ranged in age from roughly 18 to 95 years and lived across roughly 23 United States geographic areas. To assign participants to cohorts, the prospective study relied on clinical history that participants themselves reported in a screening survey and a study questionnaire. Exposed participants had been in contact with someone with a PCR-confirmed or clinician-diagnosed COVID-19 case within 2 weeks of study entry. Each participant in the prospective study had whole blood, serum and a nasopharyngeal or oropharyngeal swab collected by mobile phlebotomists. Over a roughly two-month period, participants in the prospective study had the option of providing additional blood draws and questionnaires. Before DNA extraction, blood samples from the prospective study were shipped at room temperature or frozen. The immunoSEQ Assay, a bias-controlled multiplex PCR, was used to amplify TCRbeta CDR3 regions from genomic DNA. From the authors' description of their analysis: Nucleated cell counts per sample were estimated from amplification of reference gene primers within the assay. Sequence reads were collapsed and filtered to measure the absolute abundance of every unique TCRbeta CDR3 rearrangement. Productive Simpson clonality was computed per sample as the square root of Simpson's diversity index over productive rearrangements. Entries here come from immuneACCESS through TCRdb and include only in-frame sequences with V and J called. Some clones fail to appear in such tables; in the studies checked, an unresolved V gene covers under half of the shortfall, and the cause of the remainder is unknown. Clone size and V and J calls were adopted from that table, with D and trimming inferred from the DNA. The sample table records a few hundred thousand clones; approximately 84% of these occur just once. The ten largest clones capture around 6.3% of the sample.

In regard to this clone: No antigen is known for it. The record has no base qualities; no much larger clone is one base away. The sample holds other DNA sequences that translate to the same CDR3.

CDR1 and CDR2, looked up from the germline V gene, are SGHRS and YFSETQ. From V the trimming removes 3 bases and from J it removes 2 bases, while the gene matches leave 1 base of the junction unaccounted for. From cysteine to phenylalanine, the CDR3 is 13 amino acids long. The only DNA kept is the CDR3, 39 bases in frame from the first base. This TCR derives from a woman aged 45-65 years who had been exposed to COVID-19. The chain is encoded by TRBV5-1 joined to TRBJ2-7; 8 bases in the junction line up with TRBD2. What was sequenced was PBMCs or T cells enriched from blood (not recorded which). The nucleotides read TGCGCCAGCAGCTGGGGACTAGCCTACGAGCAGTACTTC. Translated, it gives CASSWGLAYEQYF.